This T cell receptor (beta chain) was recorded in a study of T-cell memory formation after mild COVID-19. General study points: Among CD4+ contracting clones, most were CM and EM, and CD8+ ones EMRA. Contracting clones, day 15 to 85, had balanced CD4/CD8, and later expanders favored CD4+.

Comments on this clonotype: Its specificity is not known.

TCRdb reprocessed the 5' RACE reads via MiXCR and lists one record per CDR3 protein. The table includes just under 350,000 distinct CDR3 sequences, around 13% detected once. With V trimmed by 5 bases and J by 6 bases, 6 bases remained unmatched. This CDR3 comprises 14 residues. Germline V gene lookup returns CDR1 SGHAT and CDR2 FQNNGV. The clonotype originates from a man between 18 and 29 years old who had mild COVID-19 (a few samples of this study predate the infection). Cell type and time point are not known. The chain recombines TRBV11-2 with TRBJ2-1, with 8 nucleotides matching TRBD2. The sequenced sample consisted of PBMCs or a T cell subset sorted from them (not recorded which). The CDR3 reads CASSPGGRLNEQFF. DNA of the CDR3: TGTGCCAGCAGCCCGGGGGGGAGACTCAATGAGCAGTTCTTC.